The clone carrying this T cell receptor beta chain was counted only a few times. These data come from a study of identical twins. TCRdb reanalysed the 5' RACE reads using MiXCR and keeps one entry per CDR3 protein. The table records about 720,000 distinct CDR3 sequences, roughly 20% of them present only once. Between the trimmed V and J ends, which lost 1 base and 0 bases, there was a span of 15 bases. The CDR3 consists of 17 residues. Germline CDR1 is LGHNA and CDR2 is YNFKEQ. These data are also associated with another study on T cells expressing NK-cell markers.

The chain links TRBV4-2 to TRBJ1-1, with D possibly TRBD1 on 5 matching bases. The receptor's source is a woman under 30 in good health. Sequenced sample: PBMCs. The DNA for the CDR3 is TGTGCCAGCAGCCAAGTTAGTAGGGGAAGGCTGAACACTGAAGCTTTCTTT. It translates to CASSQVSRGRLNTEAFF.